Presented here are 27 T cell receptor beta chains from one specimen sequenced in a study of blood T cell repertoires in COVID-19. Repertoires were generated with immunoSEQ multiplex PCR, while TCRdb's copy carries only in-frame clones and drops some. This sample has under 200,000 clones, with more than 75% found just once. Sequenced input: peripheral blood. Receptor source: a young man with acute or convalescent COVID-19.

J is TRBJ1-1 and V is TRBV6-5, with unresolved D. This CDR3 comprises 14 residues. V was cut by 0 bases and J by 1 base, with 6 bases left in between. CDR1 and CDR2 (germline): MNHEY, SVGAGI. The CDR3 loop reads CASSYSWRNTEAFF. CDR3 coding DNA: TGTGCCAGCAGTTACTCGTGGAGGAACACTGAAGCTTTCTTT.

A word on this clone: Relative to the germline gene, one junction end is altered; a read error may explain this. The chain links TRBV4-1 to TRBJ1-1, with a possible D match to TRBD1 (5 bases). The CDR3 is 15 amino acids. Per the germline V gene, CDR1 is MGHRA and CDR2 is YSYEKL. CDR3 region: CASSQPVQGFTKAFF. Here the CDR3 DNA reads TGCGCCAGCAGCCAACCCGTCCAGGGATTCACTAAAGCTTTCTTT.

This clone is medium-sized by share. This chain links TRBV4-1 with TRBJ2-7; 7 positions agree with TRBD2. The junction had 10 bases not matched to a gene; V was cut back by 4 bases and J by 7 bases. The CDR3 runs 14 residues. CDR1 and CDR2 (germline): MGHRA, YSYEKL. CDR3 region: CASSRGWDYREQYF. The CDR3 region has the DNA TGCGCCAGCAGCCGAGGATGGGACTATCGGGAGCAGTACTTC.

The gene calls are TRBV9 and TRBJ2-1; no firm D call. This CDR3 region has 12 residues. The germline gives CDR1 SGDLS, CDR2 YYNGEE. The V and J ends lost 4 bases and 9 bases respectively, with 11 bases between them. The CDR3 nucleotides read TGTGCCAGCAGCCTACCACTTGGTGAGCAGTTCTTC. Protein product: CASSLPLGEQFF.

CDR3 nucleotide sequence: TGTGCCTGGAGAGAGGACAAACCCGAAGCTTTCTTT. It codes for CAWREDKPEAFF. The chain links TRBV30 to TRBJ1-1; TRBD1 is a possible D gene (5 bases). There are 12 residues in the CDR3. Trimming pared 3 bases from V and 8 bases from J, leaving 13 bases between. CDR1 is GTSNPN and CDR2 is SVGIG in the germline V gene (reference sequence).

V and J are TRBV7-8 and TRBJ1-1; 9 nucleotides match TRBD1. This CDR3 is 15 amino acids long. Germline CDR1 and CDR2: SGHVS and FQNEAQ. Losses at the gene ends were 0 bases for V and 5 bases for J; bases not matched to a gene: 4. The CDR3 DNA reads as TGTGCCAGCAGCTTAGCTACAGGGGGCCAGACTGAAGCTTTCTTT. It is translated as CASSLATGGQTEAFF.

The rearrangement joins TRBV4-1 to TRBJ1-1, with a possible D match to TRBD1 (5 bases). V was cut by 3 bases and J by 5 bases, with 13 bases left in between. This CDR3 comprises 14 residues. Germline assignment: CDR1 MGHRA and CDR2 YSYEKL. The CDR3 region has the DNA TGCGCCAGCAGCCAGGGGGGGAGTCGGACTGAAGCTTTCTTT. Protein sequence: CASSQGGSRTEAFF.

This rearrangement joins TRBV3-1 (or the pseudogene TRBV3-2) to TRBJ1-5; no clear D gene. This CDR3 contains 13 residues. Trimming stripped 0 bases from V and 7 bases from J, with 7 bases between. Germline CDR1 and CDR2: LGHDT and YNNKEL (reference sequence). The CDR3 DNA sequence: TGTGCCAGCAGCCAAGAGGCAGGACAGCCCCAGCATTTT. It yields the protein CASSQEAGQPQHF.

J is TRBJ2-2 and V is TRBV10-1; D is unresolved. Germline-derived CDR1 and CDR2 are WNHNN and SYGVQD (reference sequence). Trimming removed 6 bases from V and 6 bases from J, with 11 bases in between. The CDR3 sequence is 13 residues long. CDR3 protein: CASRSGMSGELFF. In nucleotides, the CDR3 is TGCGCCAGCAGGTCAGGAATGTCCGGGGAGCTGTTTTTT.

The chain recombines TRBV11-2 with TRBJ1-2; 10 nucleotides align to TRBD1. Germline CDR1 reads SGHAT; CDR2 reads FQNNGV. Trimming at V came to 2 bases and at J to 4 bases, leaving 10 bases not matched to a gene. The CDR3 consists of 17 residues. The CDR3 sequence is CASSLSLLGDRGYGYTF. CDR3 coding DNA: TGTGCCAGCAGCTTATCGCTATTGGGGGACAGGGGCTATGGCTACACCTTC.

The rearrangement links TRBV18 to TRBJ1-1; 7 nucleotides align to TRBD1. The CDR3 length is 15 residues. The junction had 7 bases not matched to a gene; V was cut back by 3 bases and J by 3 bases. The germline V gene encodes CDR1 KGHSH and CDR2 LQKENI. As DNA, the CDR3 is TGTGCCAGCTCACCTAAGAGACAGGGTGACACTGAAGCTTTCTTT. This codes for CASSPKRQGDTEAFF.

The V call is TRBV27, the J call TRBJ1-4; D perhaps matches TRBD1 (6 bases). The CDR3 consists of 16 residues. V gave up 4 bases and J gave up 6 bases, with 18 bases separating them. Looked up from germline, CDR1 is MNHEY and CDR2 is SMNVEV (reference sequence). CDR3 loop: CASSSWGGLGDEKLFF. Written as DNA, the CDR3 is TGTGCCAGCAGTTCGTGGGGGGGCCTGGGGGATGAAAAACTGTTTTTT.

This chain connects TRBV5-1 to TRBJ2-7; 11 bases fit TRBD2. Germline V lookup: CDR1 SGHRS, CDR2 YFSETQ. With V trimmed by 2 bases and J by 5 bases, 9 bases remained unmatched. The CDR3 loop spans 16 amino acids. CDR3 in amino acids: CASSFPTSGDLDEQYF. DNA of the CDR3: TGCGCCAGCAGCTTTCCGACTAGCGGGGATCTCGACGAGCAGTACTTC.

This chain links TRBV24-1 with TRBJ2-2; 8 nucleotides align to TRBD1. This CDR3 has 15 residues. Germline V gene lookup returns CDR1 KGHDR and CDR2 SFDVKD. V shed 3 bases and J 2 bases; nucleotides not matched to a gene: 1. The CDR3 DNA sequence: TGTGCCACCAGTGATCCAGGGGGCAACACCGGGGAGCTGTTTTTT. This encodes CATSDPGGNTGELFF.

The genes are TRBV7-2 and TRBJ1-2, with D possibly being TRBD1 (5 bases). V was pared by 0 bases and J by 11 bases, with 10 bases between. The CDR3 is 12 amino acids. CDR1 and CDR2 from the germline V gene are SGHTA and FQGNSA. The CDR3 nucleotides are TGTGCCAGCAGCTTAGCAGTTGGGGCGTACACCTTC. This codes for CASSLAVGAYTF.

In this sample, this clone turned up a few times. The V and J genes are TRBV6-1 and TRBJ1-5; no firm D call. The CDR3 is 15 amino acids. CDR1 is MNHNS and CDR2 is SASEGT in the germline V gene. V shed 2 bases and J shed 7 bases, with 15 bases lying between them. The CDR3 DNA reads as TGTGCCAGCAGTGAAAGTGGAGATCGGCGCCAGCCCCAGCATTTT. This encodes CASSESGDRRQPQHF.

The V gene is TRBV6-2 or TRBV6-3, the J gene TRBJ2-2, with 11 bases identical to TRBD2. The CDR3 length is 15 residues. V lost 5 bases to trimming and J lost 5 bases; unmatched junction nucleotides: 4. Germline V gives CDR1 MNHEY, CDR2 SVGEGT. In DNA form, the CDR3 reads TGTGCCAGCAGTCTAGCGGGAGGAGAAACCGGGGAGCTGTTTTTT. Residues: CASSLAGGETGELFF.

Note on this clone: The sample has other DNA sequences that encode this CDR3 too. The CDR3 DNA reads as TGTGCCACCAGTGATTCTACTAGCGGGAGGGCAGGCTACAATGAGCAGTTCTTC. Protein: CATSDSTSGRAGYNEQFF. The gene calls are TRBV24-1 and TRBJ2-1; 13 bases align to TRBD2. Germline V CDR1 and CDR2: KGHDR, SFDVKD. Trimming at V came to 2 bases and at J to 3 bases, leaving 6 bases not matched to a gene. The CDR3 consists of 18 residues.

This clone was detected only a few times. This chain links TRBV27 with TRBJ1-1, with 8 bases fitting TRBD1. J was trimmed by 1 base and V by 4 bases; bases with no gene match: 8. The CDR3 length is 16 residues. Germline values: CDR1 MNHEY, CDR2 SMNVEV (reference sequence). The CDR3 region is CASSSRTGIENTEAFF. The CDR3 region has the DNA TGTGCCAGCAGTTCCCGGACAGGGATCGAGAACACTGAAGCTTTCTTT.

This sequence joins TRBV5-8 and TRBJ2-7, with TRBD1 matching 9 bases. This CDR3 is 15 amino acids long. V was clipped by 6 bases and J by 2 bases; unmatched bases: 9. CDR1 SGHTS and CDR2 YDEGEE come from the germline V gene. The CDR3 DNA follows: TGTGCCAGCACCTTCGGGGACAGGGAGCCCTACGAGCAGTACTTC. It specifies CASTFGDREPYEQYF. Full variable domain (outside the CDR3, taken from reference TRBV5-8 and TRBJ2-7): EAGVTQSPTHLIKTRGQQATLRCSPISGHTSVYWYQQALGLGLQFLLWYDEGEERNRGNFPPRFSGRQFPNYSSELNVNALELEDSALYLCASTFGDREPYEQYFGPGTRLTVT.

This clone was seen once. The V gene is TRBV5-1, the J gene TRBJ1-5, with D unresolved. Germline V gene data show CDR1 as SGHRS and CDR2 as YFSETQ. The germline V and J ends were trimmed by 0 bases and 4 bases, with 11 bases remaining between them. The CDR3 loop spans 15 amino acids. DNA for the CDR3: TGCGCCAGCAGCTTGGATTCGGGAACTAATCAGCCCCAGCATTTT. It specifies CASSLDSGTNQPQHF.

The CDR3 DNA is TGTGCCAGCAGCCAAGATAGGGACAGCCAAGAGACCCAGTACTTC. It specifies CASSQDRDSQETQYF. The V gene is TRBV4-2, the J gene TRBJ2-5, with 7 bases matching TRBD1. The CDR3 has 15 amino acids. CDR1 is LGHNA and CDR2 is YNFKEQ in the germline V gene. Trimming at V came to 0 bases and at J to 1 base, leaving 2 bases not matched to a gene.

This chain joins TRBV5-1 and TRBJ2-7; D is possibly TRBD2 (6 bases). CDR3 length: 19 residues. With 4 bases removed from V and 0 bases from J, the gap between germline ends came to 26 bases. Germline values: CDR1 SGHRS, CDR2 YFSETQ. The CDR3 region is CASSLGVGGAVDSSYEQYF. For the CDR3, the DNA is TGCGCCAGCAGCCTCGGCGTCGGAGGGGCGGTCGATAGCTCCTACGAGCAGTACTTC. The full variable domain, its missing parts supplied by reference TRBV5-1 and TRBJ2-7, is KAGVTQTPRYLIKTRGQQVTLSCSPISGHRSVSWYQQTPGQGLQFLFEYFSETQRNKGNFPGRFSGRQFSNSRSEMNVSTLELGDSALYLCASSLGVGGAVDSSYEQYFGPGTRLTVT.

J is TRBJ1-3 and V is TRBV12-3 or TRBV12-4, with D perhaps TRBD1 (5 bases). The CDR3 runs to 13 residues. Between the trimmed V and J ends, which lost 6 bases and 2 bases, there was a span of 8 bases. The CDR3 DNA is TGTGCCAGCAGCGGGGGAGCTGGAAACACCATATATTTT. It is translated as CASSGGAGNTIYF.

J is TRBJ1-1 and V is TRBV6-5, with D unresolved. The V gene lost 5 bases and the J gene lost 8 bases, with 15 bases spanning the gap. Germline V gives CDR1 MNHEY, CDR2 SVGAGI. This CDR3 is built from 13 residues. CDR3 DNA sequence: TGTGCCAGCAGTCGAACGCTAGAGGGCGAAGCTTTCTTT. Its protein product is CASSRTLEGEAFF.

This chain uses TRBV7-9 with TRBJ2-5; 10 bases fit TRBD2. CDR3 length: 15 residues. V shed 2 bases and J 5 bases; nucleotides not matched to a gene: 5. The germline V gene encodes CDR1 SEHNR and CDR2 FQNEAQ (reference sequence). The CDR3 nucleotides read TGTGCCAGCAGCTTAAGCCTAGCGGGAGCCGAGACCCAGTACTTC. The encoded protein is CASSLSLAGAETQYF.

V usage is TRBV18 and J usage is TRBJ1-1, with D hard to call. Trimming pared 3 bases from V and 1 base from J, leaving 9 bases between. Germline V gene data show CDR1 as KGHSH and CDR2 as LQKENI. CDR3 length: 14 residues. CDR3 sequence reads: CASSPPQQNTEAFF. The CDR3 DNA reads TGTGCCAGCTCACCTCCACAGCAGAACACTGAAGCTTTCTTT.